This entry concerns a single TCR beta chain. These data originate in a study of PD-L1 blockade in urothelial cancer. The CDR3 loop spans 15 amino acids. Germline V gene lookup returns CDR1 SGHDT and CDR2 YYEEEE. The V end lost 2 bases, the J end lost 0 bases, and 9 bases lay between the germline ends. The repertoire was sequenced with immunoSEQ multiplex PCR; TCRdb's copy has only in-frame clones and lacks some. In the table there are about 79,000 clones, just under 85% of which are singletons. Time point given: pretreatment peripheral blood. Sample contribution per patient ranged from 1 to 8, covering pretreatment and on-treatment.

The source material was PBMCs, sampled around atezolizumab (anti-PD-L1) treatment. The source is a man aged 35 to 55 with urothelial cancer. The rearrangement links TRBV5-6 to TRBJ1-5; a possible D gene is TRBD1 (5 bases). CDR3 in amino acids: CASSFGGTSNQPQHF. CDR3 coding DNA: TGTGCCAGCAGCTTCGGCGGGACTAGCAATCAGCCCCAGCATTTT.